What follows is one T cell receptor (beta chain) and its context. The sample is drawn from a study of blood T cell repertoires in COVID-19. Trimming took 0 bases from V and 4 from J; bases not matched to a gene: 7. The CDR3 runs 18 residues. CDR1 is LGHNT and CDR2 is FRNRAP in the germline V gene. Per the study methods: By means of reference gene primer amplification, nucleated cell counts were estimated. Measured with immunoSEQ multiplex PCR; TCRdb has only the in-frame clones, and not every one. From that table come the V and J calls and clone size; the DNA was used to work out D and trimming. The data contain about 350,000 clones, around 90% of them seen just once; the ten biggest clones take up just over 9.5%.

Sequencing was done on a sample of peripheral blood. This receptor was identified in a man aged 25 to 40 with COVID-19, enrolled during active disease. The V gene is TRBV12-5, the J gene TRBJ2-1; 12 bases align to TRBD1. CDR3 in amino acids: CASGLVRDRGHSYNEQFF. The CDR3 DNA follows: TGTGCTAGTGGTTTGGTCCGGGACAGGGGGCACTCATACAATGAGCAGTTCTTC. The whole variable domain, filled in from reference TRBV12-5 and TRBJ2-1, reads DARVTQTPRHKVTEMGQEVTMRCQPILGHNTVFWYRQTMMQGLELLAYFRNRAPLDDSGMPKDRFSAEMPDATLATLKIQPSEPRDSAVYFCASGLVRDRGHSYNEQFFGPGTRLTVL.